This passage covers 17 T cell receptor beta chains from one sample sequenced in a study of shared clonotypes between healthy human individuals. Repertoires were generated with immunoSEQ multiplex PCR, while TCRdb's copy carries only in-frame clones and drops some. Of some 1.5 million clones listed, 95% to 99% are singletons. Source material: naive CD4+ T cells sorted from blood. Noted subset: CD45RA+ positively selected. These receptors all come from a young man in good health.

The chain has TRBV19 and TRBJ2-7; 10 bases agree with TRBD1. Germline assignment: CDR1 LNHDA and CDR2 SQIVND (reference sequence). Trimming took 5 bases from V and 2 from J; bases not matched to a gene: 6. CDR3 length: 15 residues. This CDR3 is CASSPRDRGTYEQYF. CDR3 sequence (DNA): TGTGCCAGTAGTCCCCGGGACAGGGGCACCTACGAGCAGTACTTC.

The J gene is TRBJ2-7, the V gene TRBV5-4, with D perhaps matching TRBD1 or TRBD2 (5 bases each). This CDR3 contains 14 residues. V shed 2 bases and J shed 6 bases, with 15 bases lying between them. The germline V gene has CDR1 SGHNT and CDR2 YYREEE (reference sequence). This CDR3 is CASSFGTAAPEQYF. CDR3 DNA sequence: TGTGCCAGCAGCTTCGGGACGGCGGCCCCCGAGCAGTACTTC.

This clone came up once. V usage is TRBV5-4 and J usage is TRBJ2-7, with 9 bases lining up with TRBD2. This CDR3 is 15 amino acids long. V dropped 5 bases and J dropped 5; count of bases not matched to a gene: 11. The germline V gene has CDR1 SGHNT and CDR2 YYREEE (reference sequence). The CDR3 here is CASRPLAGGSDEQYF. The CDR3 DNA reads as TGTGCCAGCAGACCCCTGGCGGGAGGGAGCGACGAGCAGTACTTC.

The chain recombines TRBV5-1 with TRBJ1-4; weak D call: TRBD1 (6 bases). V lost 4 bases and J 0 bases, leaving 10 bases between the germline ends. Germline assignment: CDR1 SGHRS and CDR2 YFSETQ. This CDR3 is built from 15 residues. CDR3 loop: CASSPGGPTNEKLFF. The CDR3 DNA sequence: TGCGCCAGCAGCCCGGGGGGCCCAACTAATGAAAAACTGTTTTTT.

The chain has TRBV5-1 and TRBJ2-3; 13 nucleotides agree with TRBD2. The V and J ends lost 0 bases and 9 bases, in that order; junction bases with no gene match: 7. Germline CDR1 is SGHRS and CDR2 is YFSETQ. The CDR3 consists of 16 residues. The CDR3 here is CASSLALLAGGATQYF. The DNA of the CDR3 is TGCGCCAGCAGCTTGGCTCTACTAGCGGGAGGGGCGACGCAGTATTTT.

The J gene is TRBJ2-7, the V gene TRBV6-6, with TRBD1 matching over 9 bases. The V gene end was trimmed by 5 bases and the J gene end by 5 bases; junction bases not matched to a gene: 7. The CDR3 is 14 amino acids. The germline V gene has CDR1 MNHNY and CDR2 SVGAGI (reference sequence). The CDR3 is CASSVGQGFNEQYF. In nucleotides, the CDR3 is TGTGCCAGCAGTGTGGGACAGGGTTTCAACGAGCAGTACTTC.

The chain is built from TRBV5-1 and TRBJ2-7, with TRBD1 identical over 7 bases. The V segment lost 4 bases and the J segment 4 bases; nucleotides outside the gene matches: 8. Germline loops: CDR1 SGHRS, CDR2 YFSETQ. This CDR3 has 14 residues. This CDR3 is CASSLKGAGYEQYF. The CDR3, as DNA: TGCGCCAGCAGCCTGAAGGGGGCCGGGTACGAGCAGTACTTC.

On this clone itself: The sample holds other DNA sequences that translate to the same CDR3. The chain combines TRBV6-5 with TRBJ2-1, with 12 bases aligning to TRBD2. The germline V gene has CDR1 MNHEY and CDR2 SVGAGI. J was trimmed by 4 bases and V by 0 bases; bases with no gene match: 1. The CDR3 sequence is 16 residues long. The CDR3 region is CASSYSLAGGYNEQFF. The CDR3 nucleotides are TGTGCCAGCAGTTACTCCCTAGCGGGAGGGTACAATGAGCAGTTCTTC.

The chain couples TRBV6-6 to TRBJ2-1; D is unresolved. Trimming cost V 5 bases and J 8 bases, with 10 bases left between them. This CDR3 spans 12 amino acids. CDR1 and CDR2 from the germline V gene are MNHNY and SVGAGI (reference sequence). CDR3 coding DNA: TGTGCCAGCAGTCAGGCCCCGCATGAGCAGTTCTTC. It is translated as CASSQAPHEQFF.

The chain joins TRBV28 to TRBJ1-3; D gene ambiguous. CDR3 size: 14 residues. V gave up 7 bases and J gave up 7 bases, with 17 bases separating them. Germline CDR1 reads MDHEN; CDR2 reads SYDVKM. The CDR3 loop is CASTKGLRINTIYF. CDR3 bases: TGTGCCAGCACAAAAGGGTTGCGCATTAACACCATATATTTT.

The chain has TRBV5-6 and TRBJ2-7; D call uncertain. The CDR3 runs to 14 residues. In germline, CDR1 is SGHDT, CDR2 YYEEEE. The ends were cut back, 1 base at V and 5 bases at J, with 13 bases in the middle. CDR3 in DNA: TGTGCCAGCAGCTTGTGGGGAACTGGGAACGAGCAGTACTTC. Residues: CASSLWGTGNEQYF.

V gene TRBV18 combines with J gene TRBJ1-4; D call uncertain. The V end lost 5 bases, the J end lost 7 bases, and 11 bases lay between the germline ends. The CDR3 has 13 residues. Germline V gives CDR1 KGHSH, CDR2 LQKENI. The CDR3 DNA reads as TGTGCCAGCTCAGAGCGGCTTCTTGAAAAACTGTTTTTT. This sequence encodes CASSERLLEKLFF.

This CDR3 reads CASFKYGYTF. For the CDR3, the DNA is TGTGCCAGCTTTAAGTATGGCTACACCTTC. The chain employs TRBV28 and TRBJ1-2, with D unresolved. Germline V CDR1 and CDR2: MDHEN, SYDVKM. This CDR3 has 10 amino acids. V was cut by 8 bases and J by 5 bases, with 6 bases left in between.

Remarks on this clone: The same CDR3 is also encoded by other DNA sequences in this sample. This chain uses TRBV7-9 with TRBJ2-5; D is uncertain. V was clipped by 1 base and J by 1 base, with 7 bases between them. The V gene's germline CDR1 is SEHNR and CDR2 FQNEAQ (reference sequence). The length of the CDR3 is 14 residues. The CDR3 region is CASSLVGSQETQYF. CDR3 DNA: TGTGCCAGCAGCTTAGTAGGGTCCCAAGAGACCCAGTACTTC.

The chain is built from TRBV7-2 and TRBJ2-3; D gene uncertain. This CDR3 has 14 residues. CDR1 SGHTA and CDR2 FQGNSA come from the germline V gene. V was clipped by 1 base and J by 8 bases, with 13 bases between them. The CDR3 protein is CASSLGQPRGTQYF. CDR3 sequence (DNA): TGTGCCAGCAGCTTAGGGCAGCCACGCGGTACGCAGTATTTT.

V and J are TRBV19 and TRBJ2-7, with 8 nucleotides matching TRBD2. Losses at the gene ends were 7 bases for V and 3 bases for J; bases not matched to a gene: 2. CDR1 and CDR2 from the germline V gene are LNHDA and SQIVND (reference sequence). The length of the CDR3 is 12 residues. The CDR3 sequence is CASKGTSYEQYF. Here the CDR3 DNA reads TGTGCCAGTAAAGGGACTAGCTACGAGCAGTACTTC.

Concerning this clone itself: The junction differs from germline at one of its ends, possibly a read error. The CDR3 protein is CASSVGPRDYRYTF. CDR3 nucleotides: TGTGCCAGCAGCGTAGGGCCCAGGGACTATCGCTACACCTTC. The chain couples TRBV9 to TRBJ1-2; a weak D match, TRBD1 (5 bases). Germline values: CDR1 SGDLS, CDR2 YYNGEE. This CDR3 spans 14 amino acids.